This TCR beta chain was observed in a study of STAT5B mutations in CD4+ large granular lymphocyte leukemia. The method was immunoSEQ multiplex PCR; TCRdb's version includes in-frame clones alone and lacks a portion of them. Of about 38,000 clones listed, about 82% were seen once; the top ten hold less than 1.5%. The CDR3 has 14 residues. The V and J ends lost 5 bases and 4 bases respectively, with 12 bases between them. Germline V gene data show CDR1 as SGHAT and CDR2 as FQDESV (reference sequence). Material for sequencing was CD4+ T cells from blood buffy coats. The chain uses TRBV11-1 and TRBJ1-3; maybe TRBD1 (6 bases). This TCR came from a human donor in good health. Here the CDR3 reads CASSVTRGGNTIYF. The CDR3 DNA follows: TGTGCCAGCAGCGTAACCAGGGGAGGAAACACCATATATTTT.